This paragraph covers one TCR beta chain sequence. Additional DNA sequences in this sample encode the identical CDR3. The data stem from a study of blood T cell repertoires in COVID-19. Overall study context: The United States, Italy and Spain were the sources of the acute and convalescent COVID-19 samples. Sample material is recorded as cDNA or gDNA derived from T cells, B-cell-depleted T cells, or PBMCs.

The germline gives CDR1 SGHAT, CDR2 FQNNGV. Germline trimming cut 3 bases from V and 4 bases from J; bases unmatched to any gene: 7. The CDR3 covers 15 residues. Authors' methods: The assay estimated nucleated cells by amplifying reference gene primers. Profiled with immunoSEQ multiplex PCR; TCRdb holds only in-frame clones, not every one. The D gene and trimming were derived from the DNA, and the V and J assignments and clone size from that table. The data hold 200,000 to 250,000 clones, with 88% observed a single time. The V and J genes are TRBV11-2 and TRBJ2-5, with TRBD2 matching over 8 bases. The clonotype comes from a young man with active or convalescent COVID-19. The specimen sequenced was peripheral blood. CDR3 region: CASSLAGGSLETQYF. DNA for the CDR3: TGTGCCAGCAGCTTGGCGGGAGGTTCCCTAGAGACCCAGTACTTC.